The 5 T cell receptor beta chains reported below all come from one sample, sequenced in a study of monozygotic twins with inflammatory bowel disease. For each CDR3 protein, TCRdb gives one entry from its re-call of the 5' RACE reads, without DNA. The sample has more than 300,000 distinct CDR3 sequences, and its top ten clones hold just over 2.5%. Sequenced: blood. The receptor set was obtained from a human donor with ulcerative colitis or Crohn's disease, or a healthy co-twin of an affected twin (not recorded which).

CDR3 loop: CASSSTPGQGNQPQHF. J is TRBJ1-5 and V is TRBV7-9; TCRdb's D gene call, TRBD1, goes unchecked for lack of DNA. The CDR3 extends over 16 amino acids. CDR1 is SEHNR, CDR2 FQNEAQ, per germline (reference sequence).

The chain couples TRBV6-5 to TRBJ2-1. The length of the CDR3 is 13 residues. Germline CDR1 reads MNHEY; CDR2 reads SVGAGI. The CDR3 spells CASSYSSANEQFF.

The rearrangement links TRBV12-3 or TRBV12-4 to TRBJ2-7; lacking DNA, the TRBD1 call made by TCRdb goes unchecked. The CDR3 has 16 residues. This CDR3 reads CASREGGGGIHYEQYF.

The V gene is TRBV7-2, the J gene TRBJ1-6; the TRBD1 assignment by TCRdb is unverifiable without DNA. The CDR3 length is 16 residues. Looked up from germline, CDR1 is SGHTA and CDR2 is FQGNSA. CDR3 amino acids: CASSLVTGENNSPLHF. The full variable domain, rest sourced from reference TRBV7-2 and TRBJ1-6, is GAGVSQSPSNKVTEKGKDVELRCDPISGHTALYWYRQSLGQGLEFLIYFQGNSAPDKSGLPSDRFSAERTGGSVSTLTIQRTQQEDSAVYLCASSLVTGENNSPLHFGNGTRLTVT.

CDR3 in amino acids: CAWSARNTGELFF. V is TRBV30 and J is TRBJ2-2. The CDR3 is 13 residues long. Germline assignment: CDR1 GTSNPN and CDR2 SVGIG (reference sequence).